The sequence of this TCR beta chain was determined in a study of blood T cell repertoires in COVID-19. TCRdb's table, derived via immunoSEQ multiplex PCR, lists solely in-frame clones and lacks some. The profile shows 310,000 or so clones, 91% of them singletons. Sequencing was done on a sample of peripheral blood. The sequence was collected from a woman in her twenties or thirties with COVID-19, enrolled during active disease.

This chain's CDR3 is CASRLDRVGNTIYF. CDR3 nucleotide sequence: TGTGCCAGCCGCCTGGACAGGGTCGGAAACACCATATATTTT. This chain links TRBV6-5 with TRBJ1-3, with TRBD1 identical over 8 bases. The trim removed 8 bases at V and 4 bases at J, leaving 7 bases unmatched. There are 14 residues in the CDR3. Per germline, CDR1 MNHEY and CDR2 SVGAGI.